Listed below are T cell receptor beta chains from one sample, sequenced in a study of technical replicates of blood from a handful of donors. Method: immunoSEQ multiplex PCR; TCRdb's copy keeps in-frame clones and lacks some. The sample carries 65,000 to 95,000 clones, approximately 97% recorded once. The specimen sequenced was T cells isolated from PBMCs. The receptors here all came from a human donor in good health. The CDR3 runs from the conserved cysteine through the conserved F or W. The D gene is left open where the match is weak. Only some rows state a clone size, as once, few, many or a class for expanded clones.

TRBV6-1	.	TRBJ1-2	few	11	CASSWANGYTF	TGTGCCAGCAGTTGGGCGAATGGCTACACCTTC
TRBV27	TRBD1	TRBJ1-2	.	13	CASSLRTGRGYTF	TGTGCCAGCAGTCTCCGGACAGGGAGAGGCTACACCTTC
TRBV19	.	TRBJ2-2	.	14	CASSLGNRNGELFF	TGTGCCAGTAGTTTGGGCAACCGGAACGGGGAGCTGTTTTTT
TRBV13	.	TRBJ1-1	once	15	CASSLSPGVGTEAFF	TGTGCCAGCAGCTTATCCCCAGGGGTTGGCACTGAAGCTTTCTTT
TRBV5-4	.	TRBJ2-1	.	13	CASSLVSASEQFF	TGTGCCAGCAGCTTGGTTAGCGCTAGTGAGCAGTTCTTC
TRBV5-4	.	TRBJ1-1	.	15	CASSEWGRGIPEAFF	TGTGCCAGCAGCGAATGGGGGAGGGGAATACCTGAAGCTTTCTTT
TRBV7-6	.	TRBJ1-5	.	15	CASSLGQASNQPQHF	TGTGCCAGCAGCTTAGGACAGGCCAGCAATCAGCCCCAGCATTTT
TRBV7-2	.	TRBJ2-2	.	12	CASSLEPGELFF	TGTGCCAGCAGCTTAGAGCCCGGGGAGCTGTTTTTT
TRBV4-3	.	TRBJ2-6	.	17	CASSQDPPGVGANVLTF	TGCGCCAGCAGCCAAGACCCCCCGGGGGTTGGGGCCAACGTCCTGACTTTC
TRBV5-1	TRBD1	TRBJ1-3	.	15	CASSPPTGVGNTIYF	TGCGCCAGCAGCCCTCCCACAGGGGTTGGAAACACCATATATTTT
TRBV6-4	.	TRBJ2-7	.	14	CASSDSVGSREQYF	TGTGCCAGCAGTGACAGTGTCGGGTCGCGCGAGCAGTACTTC
TRBV7-3	TRBD1	TRBJ1-1	few	13	CASSDRVNTEAFF	TGTGCCAGTTCTGACAGGGTCAACACTGAAGCTTTCTTT
TRBV7-8	TRBD2	TRBJ2-1	.	15	CASSLIGGARNEQFF	TGTGCCAGCAGCTTAATCGGGGGGGCAAGGAATGAGCAGTTCTTC
TRBV4-1	TRBD1	TRBJ2-7	.	14	CASSLTGATYEQYF	TGCGCCAGCAGCTTAACAGGGGCGACGTACGAGCAGTACTTC
TRBV19	TRBD2	TRBJ2-1	.	18	CASSSGLAGEVVFNEQFF	TGTGCCAGTAGTTCGGGACTAGCGGGAGAGGTTGTGTTCAATGAGCAGTTCTTC
TRBV5-1	.	TRBJ2-2	.	15	CASSRDSLNTGELFF	TGCGCCAGCAGCAGGGACTCCCTGAACACCGGGGAGCTGTTTTTT
TRBV7-9	.	TRBJ2-7	.	12	CASSFDSYEQYF	TGTGCCAGCAGCTTCGACAGTTACGAGCAGTACTTC
TRBV9	.	TRBJ2-1	.	13	CASSVAGKDEQFF	TGTGCCAGCAGCGTAGCGGGGAAGGATGAGCAGTTCTTC
TRBV5-6	.	TRBJ2-7	.	13	CASSLVRGYEQYF	TGTGCCAGCAGCTTGGTAAGGGGCTACGAGCAGTACTTC
TRBV28	.	TRBJ1-5	.	17	CASRKNQGPYSNQPQHF	TGTGCCAGCAGGAAAAACCAGGGGCCGTATAGCAATCAGCCCCAGCATTTT
TRBV5-4	.	TRBJ1-1	.	15	CASSSQGNLNTEAFF	TGTGCCAGCAGCTCCCAGGGTAACTTGAACACTGAAGCTTTCTTT
TRBV5-1	TRBD1	TRBJ1-2	.	16	CASSLGTGNINYGYTF	TGCGCCAGCAGCCTCGGGACAGGGAATATTAACTATGGCTACACCTTC
TRBV27	.	TRBJ1-1	.	13	CASSLAQNTEAFF	TGTGCCAGCAGTTTAGCACAGAACACTGAAGCTTTCTTT
TRBV4-2	.	TRBJ2-2	.	16	CASSQDPRANTGELFF	TGTGCCAGCAGCCAAGATCCCAGGGCTAACACCGGGGAGCTGTTTTTT
TRBV2	TRBD1	TRBJ1-2	.	13	CASRDRVGYGYTF	TGTGCCAGCAGGGACAGGGTTGGCTATGGCTACACCTTC
TRBV10-3	.	TRBJ2-7	.	13	CAISVGGIYEQYF	TGTGCCATCAGTGTCGGCGGGATCTACGAGCAGTACTTC
TRBV6-1	.	TRBJ1-1	.	15	CASRNQQGSGTEAFF	TGTGCCAGCAGAAACCAGCAGGGTTCGGGCACTGAAGCTTTCTTT
TRBV7-2	TRBD2	TRBJ2-1	.	16	CASTPRTSEAYNEQFF	TGTGCCAGCACTCCGAGGACTAGCGAGGCCTACAATGAGCAGTTCTTC
TRBV7-3	TRBD2	TRBJ2-5	.	15	CASSSGLAEGETQYF	TGTGCCAGCAGCTCGGGACTAGCGGAGGGAGAGACCCAGTACTTC
TRBV5-6	TRBD2	TRBJ2-2	once	16	CASSGSGRADTGELFF	TGTGCCAGCAGCGGTAGCGGGAGGGCAGACACCGGGGAGCTGTTTTTT
TRBV19	TRBD1	TRBJ2-2	.	15	CASHRDREGTGELFF	TGTGCCAGCCATAGGGACAGGGAGGGCACCGGGGAGCTGTTTTTT
TRBV5-1	TRBD1	TRBJ1-1	.	19	CASSHFYPGQQPMNTEAFF	TGCGCCAGCAGCCACTTTTACCCGGGACAGCAACCGATGAACACTGAAGCTTTCTTT
TRBV2	.	TRBJ2-1	.	14	CASSDLGGLGEQFF	TGTGCCAGCAGTGATCTCGGGGGACTGGGGGAGCAGTTCTTC
TRBV5-1	TRBD2	TRBJ2-1	.	15	CASSWGGLAEDEQFF	TGCGCCAGCAGCTGGGGGGGACTAGCGGAAGATGAGCAGTTCTTC
TRBV7-9	.	TRBJ1-2	.	14	CASSLDPGGSGYTF	TGTGCCAGCAGCTTAGATCCGGGGGGATCTGGCTACACCTTC
TRBV6-5	TRBD1	TRBJ2-1	.	14	CASHRQGRFDEQFF	TGTGCCAGCCACCGACAGGGGAGGTTTGATGAGCAGTTCTTC
TRBV5-6	TRBD1	TRBJ2-1	once	16	CASSPLTGTAYNEQFF	TGTGCCAGCAGCCCGCTAACCGGGACAGCTTACAATGAGCAGTTCTTC
TRBV2	.	TRBJ1-3	once	14	CASSDPGVGNTIYF	TGTGCCAGCAGTGATCCAGGGGTTGGAAACACCATATATTTT
TRBV7-6	.	TRBJ1-1	.	13	CASSLQGNTEAFF	TGTGCCAGCAGCCTACAGGGAAACACTGAAGCTTTCTTT
TRBV9	TRBD2	TRBJ2-7	once	13	CASSVNGGYEQYF	TGTGCCAGCAGCGTAAACGGGGGGTACGAGCAGTACTTC
TRBV7-3	.	TRBJ2-7	.	14	CASSLTGVVPEQYF	TGTGCCAGCAGCTTAACGGGAGTTGTACCCGAGCAGTACTTC
TRBV6-5	.	TRBJ2-7	.	14	CASSYSSQAREQYF	TGTGCCAGCAGTTACTCGAGCCAGGCCCGGGAGCAGTACTTC
TRBV18	.	TRBJ2-7	.	15	CASSPKPGSDYEQYF	TGTGCCAGCTCACCTAAGCCAGGGTCTGACTACGAGCAGTACTTC
TRBV6-5	TRBD1	TRBJ1-2	.	14	CASSYEQGGDGYTF	TGTGCCAGCAGTTACGAACAGGGGGGGGATGGCTACACCTTC
TRBV2	.	TRBJ2-2	.	16	CASSELGFKNTGELFF	TGTGCCAGCAGTGAATTGGGCTTTAAGAACACCGGGGAGCTGTTTTTT